These T cell receptor beta chains were read from a single sample in a study of cytomegalovirus exposure and HLA in healthy donors. Here immunoSEQ multiplex PCR was the method, and the copy in TCRdb shows in-frame clones only, minus some. The table shows some 130,000 clones, with about 80% occurring only once. Sequenced material: PBMCs. These TCRs come from a human donor in good health. CDR3s include the opening cysteine and the closing phenylalanine or tryptophan. The order of the fields is clone size, J gene, D gene, V gene, CDR3 DNA, CDR3 protein. D genes are given only for firm matches. Some rows have no size entry. The others give once, few or many, or a class for an expanded clone.

>NA|TRBJ2-7|TRBD1|TRBV2
TGTGCCAGCAGTGAGGGGACAGCCGAAGGCGAGCAGTACTTC
CASSEGTAEGEQYF
>NA|TRBJ2-7|NA|TRBV9
TGTGCCAGCACAGTCTGCGAGCAGTACTTC
CASTVCEQYF
>NA|TRBJ2-5|NA|TRBV19
TGTGCCAGTAGTATTCGACACCAAGAGACCCAGTACTTC
CASSIRHQETQYF
>NA|TRBJ2-1|NA|TRBV9
TGTGCCAGCAGCGTAGCGGGGAGGTCTAGTTATTACAATGAGCAGTTCTTC
CASSVAGRSSYYNEQFF
>NA|TRBJ2-4|NA|TRBV5-8
TGTGCCAGCAGCTTGGCCCCCCCCAGAAACATTCAGTACTTC
CASSLAPPRNIQYF
>NA|TRBJ2-2|NA|TRBV1
TGCACCAGCAGCCAAGTCGGTAGCGGGGGGACGAACACCGGGGAGCTGTTTTTT
CTSSQVGSGGTNTGELFF
>NA|TRBJ1-3|NA|TRBV19
TGTGCCAGTAATCAGGGCGCCCCCTCTGGAAACACCATATATTTT
CASNQGAPSGNTIYF
>NA|TRBJ2-7|TRBD1|TRBV28
TGTGCCAGCAGCCCCCCCGGGACAGGGTCTTTCTACGAGCAGTACTTC
CASSPPGTGSFYEQYF
>NA|TRBJ1-3|NA|TRBV7-2
TGTGCCAGCAGCCCGATGACTCCGCGGTCGGGAAACACCATATATTTT
CASSPMTPRSGNTIYF
>NA|TRBJ2-3|TRBD2|TRBV5-6
TGTGCCAGCAGCTTGGGGACTAGCGGGGACATCACAGATACGCAGTATTTT
CASSLGTSGDITDTQYF
>NA|TRBJ2-1|NA|TRBV6-5
TGTGCCAGCAGGAGAACAGTGTACAATGAGCAGTTCTTC
CASRRTVYNEQFF
>NA|TRBJ2-5|TRBD2|TRBV4-1
TGTGCCAGCAGCCTGAAGCGGGGGGGACAAGAGACCCAGTACTTC
CASSLKRGGQETQYF
>NA|TRBJ1-2|NA|TRBV4-1
TGTGCCAGCAGCTATTCCTCCGGGACAAACTATGGCTACACCTTC
CASSYSSGTNYGYTF
>few|TRBJ2-7|TRBD2|TRBV5-8
TGTGCCAGCAGAGAGGGGACTAGCGGGTTCTCCTACGAGCAGTACTTC
CASREGTSGFSYEQYF
>NA|TRBJ1-1|NA|TRBV2
TGTGCCAGCAGTGAAACCGGGCAGGGGATGAATGCTTTCTTT
CASSETGQGMNAFF
>NA|TRBJ1-2|NA|TRBV6-5
TGTGCCAGCAGGACCTTCGGGGAGTTCTATGGCTACACCTTC
CASRTFGEFYGYTF
>NA|TRBJ2-7|TRBD2|TRBV2
TGTGCCAGCGCAAACAGGGTTCGGGCTAGCGGGGGCTACGAGCAGTACTTC
CASANRVRASGGYEQYF
>NA|TRBJ2-3|TRBD2|TRBV4-1
TGCGCCAGCAGCCAAGTAGCGGGGGACTACACAGATACGCAGTATTTT
CASSQVAGDYTDTQYF